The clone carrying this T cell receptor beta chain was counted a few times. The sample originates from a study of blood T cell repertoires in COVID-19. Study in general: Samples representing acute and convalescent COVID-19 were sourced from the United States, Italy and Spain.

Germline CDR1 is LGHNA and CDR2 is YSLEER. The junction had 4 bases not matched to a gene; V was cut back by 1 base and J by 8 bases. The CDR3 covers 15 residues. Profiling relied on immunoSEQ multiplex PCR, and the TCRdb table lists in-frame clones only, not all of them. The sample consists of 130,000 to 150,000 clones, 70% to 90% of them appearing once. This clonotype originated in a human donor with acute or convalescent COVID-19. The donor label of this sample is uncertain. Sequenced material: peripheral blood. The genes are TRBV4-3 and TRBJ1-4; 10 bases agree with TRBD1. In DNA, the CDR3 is TGCGCCAGCAGCCAAGCACGACAGGGGGCGGAAAAACTGTTTTTT. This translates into CASSQARQGAEKLFF.